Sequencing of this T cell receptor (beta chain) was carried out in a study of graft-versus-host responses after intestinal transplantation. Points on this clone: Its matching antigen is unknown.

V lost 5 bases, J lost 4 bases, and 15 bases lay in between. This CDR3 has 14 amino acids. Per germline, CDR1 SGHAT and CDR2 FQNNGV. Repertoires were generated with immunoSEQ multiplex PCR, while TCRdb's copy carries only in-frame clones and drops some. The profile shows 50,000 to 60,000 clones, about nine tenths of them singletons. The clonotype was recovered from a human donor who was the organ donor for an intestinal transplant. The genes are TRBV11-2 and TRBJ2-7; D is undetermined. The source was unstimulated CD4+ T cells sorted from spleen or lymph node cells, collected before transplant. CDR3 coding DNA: TGTGCCAGCAGCCCAGGAGACTGGGGTTACGAGCAGTACTTC. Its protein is CASSPGDWGYEQYF.